This T cell receptor beta chain was documented in a study of regulatory T cells in long-lasting Graves disease. The time point was: persistent/refractory GD, antithyroid drugs over 5 years with positive TRAb. Following extraction of RNA from PBMCs, that RNA was used to make the TCR library. Through Arm-PCR of CDR3 regions and iRepertoire HTBI primers, TCR beta libraries were built. TCRdb processed the multiplex PCR reads anew with MiXCR; each CDR3 protein has one entry. Of under 500,000 distinct CDR3 sequences listed, about a fifth are singletons. The germline CDR1 and CDR2 sequences are SGHTA and FQGTGA. The CDR3 has 16 amino acids. The ends lost 5 bases at V and 5 bases at J; junction bases unmatched: 9.

The source material was peripheral blood mononuclear cells (PBMCs), sampled when the disease was refractory, from a patient treated with antithyroid drugs. The TCR originated in a female donor with Graves disease. The chain joins TRBV7-3 to TRBJ2-3; 11 bases line up with TRBD2. CDR3 sequence reads: CASSKRTSGWGDTQYF. CDR3 sequence (DNA): TGTGCCAGCAGCAAACGGACTAGCGGGTGGGGAGATACGCAGTATTTT.